This TCR beta chain was documented in a study of cytomegalovirus exposure and HLA in healthy donors. Primers for the PCR totalled 60 Vbeta and 13 Jbeta. This table comes from immunoSEQ multiplex PCR, and its TCRdb copy is limited to in-frame clones, with some not included. The sample includes 180,000 or so clones, about 82% of them seen just once. The germline gives CDR1 SGHKS, CDR2 YYEKEE (reference sequence). The CDR3 has 16 amino acids. The V gene end was trimmed by 0 bases and the J gene end by 7 bases; junction bases not matched to a gene: 8. V gene TRBV5-5 combines with J gene TRBJ1-2; 11 bases agree with TRBD1. The origin of this receptor is a woman in her twenties or thirties in good health and CMV-seronegative. Sequenced material: PBMCs. The CDR3 DNA is TGTGCCAGCAGCTTGGATTTGGGACAGGGGGATTCTGGCTACACCTTC. This gives the protein CASSLDLGQGDSGYTF.